A single sample gave rise to the 21 T cell receptor beta chains below, sequenced in a study of T cell responses to AZD1222 COVID-19 vaccine. The method was immunoSEQ multiplex PCR; TCRdb's version includes in-frame clones alone and lacks a portion of them. The repertoire holds around 70,000 clones, with 87% as singletons. Here the sequenced sample was peripheral blood, taken 28 days after the second AZD1222 dose. All receptors derive from an adult who received the AZD1222 COVID-19 vaccine.

In this sample, this clone turned up once. The rearrangement joins TRBV28 to TRBJ2-1, with TRBD2 matching 11 bases. V trimming: 2 bases; J trimming: 5 bases; junction bases outside the gene matches: 5. Germline V gene sequence: CDR1 MDHEN, CDR2 SYDVKM. This CDR3 comprises 16 residues. The CDR3 nucleotides are TGTGCCAGCAGTTTAGTAACTAGCGGGAGCCACAATGAGCAGTTCTTC. Translation gives CASSLVTSGSHNEQFF.

The chain employs TRBV27 and TRBJ2-1, with D perhaps TRBD1 or TRBD2 (5 bases each). V lost 6 bases and J lost 1, with 22 bases in between. CDR1 MNHEY and CDR2 SMNVEV come from the germline V gene (reference sequence). This CDR3 spans 18 amino acids. DNA for the CDR3: TGTGCCAGCAGCTCCGGACTGGACACGACCATTTCCTACAATGAGCAGTTCTTC. Translating it yields CASSSGLDTTISYNEQFF.

The genes are TRBV28 and TRBJ2-7, with 9 nucleotides matching TRBD1. This CDR3 has 15 amino acids. V lost 6 bases, J lost 3 bases, and 9 bases stayed unmatched. Germline values: CDR1 MDHEN, CDR2 SYDVKM. As DNA, the CDR3 is TGTGCCAGCAGAACGGGACAGGGAATGGACTACGAGCAGTACTTC. Protein sequence: CASRTGQGMDYEQYF.

A single count supports this clone. The chain employs TRBV27 and TRBJ1-1, with 8 bases aligning to TRBD1. This CDR3 comprises 13 residues. CDR1 is MNHEY, CDR2 SMNVEV, per germline (reference sequence). The J segment lost 7 bases and the V segment lost 4 bases, leaving 5 bases of the junction unmatched. As DNA, the CDR3 is TGTGCCAGCAGTTGGACAGGGCAAGGTGAAGCTTTCTTT. Translating gives CASSWTGQGEAFF.

The chain is built from TRBV5-1 and TRBJ2-1, with D perhaps TRBD2 (6 bases). Germline CDR1 SGHRS, CDR2 YFSETQ. Trimming pared 6 bases from V and 0 bases from J, leaving 13 bases between. The CDR3 runs to 15 residues. DNA for the CDR3: TGCGCCAGCACAGCAGCCGGGGGCTCCTACAATGAGCAGTTCTTC. Residues: CASTAAGGSYNEQFF.

The sample holds one count of this clone. This chain links TRBV7-9 with TRBJ1-1; D ambiguous. The CDR3 totals 11 residues. Germline CDR1 reads SEHNR; CDR2 reads FQNEAQ (reference sequence). V lost 2 bases and J 6 bases, leaving 4 bases between the germline ends. The CDR3 DNA reads as TGTGCCAGCAGCTTAACTCCTGAAGCTTTCTTT. Translating it yields CASSLTPEAFF.

The chain has TRBV11-2 and TRBJ2-1; 11 bases line up with TRBD2. Germline V gene data show CDR1 as SGHAT and CDR2 as FQNNGV. V dropped 4 bases and J dropped 2; count of bases not matched to a gene: 4. This CDR3 contains 16 residues. The CDR3 loop is CASSSTSGIPYNEQFF. CDR3 in DNA: TGTGCCAGCAGCTCGACTAGCGGGATACCCTACAATGAGCAGTTCTTC.

The chain recombines TRBV7-3 with TRBJ2-1, with D perhaps TRBD1 or TRBD2 (5 bases each). Germline CDR1 SGHTA, CDR2 FQGTGA. This CDR3 is built from 15 residues. Deletions cut 5 bases from V and 5 bases from J, with 16 bases between. CDR3 DNA sequence: TGTGCCAGCAGCCTGGGACGTCCGGGCCACAATGAGCAGTTCTTC. The encoded protein is CASSLGRPGHNEQFF. The entire variable domain, with the rest obtained from reference TRBV7-3 and TRBJ2-1, is as follows: GAGVSQTPSNKVTEKGKYVELRCDPISGHTALYWYRQSLGQGPEFLIYFQGTGAADDSGLPNDRFFAVRPEGSVSTLKIQRTERGDSAVYLCASSLGRPGHNEQFFGPGTRLTVL.

The V call is TRBV12-5, the J call TRBJ2-1; no firm D call. V lost 5 bases and J 3 bases, leaving 8 bases between the germline ends. This CDR3 is built from 13 residues. Germline CDR1 and CDR2: LGHNT and FRNRAP. CDR3 nucleotides: TGTGCTAGTGGTCTCCAAGGCTACAATGAGCAGTTCTTC. Amino acids: CASGLQGYNEQFF.

This clone was seen a single time. The chain employs TRBV5-6 and TRBJ2-3, with 7 bases lining up with TRBD1. V shed 5 bases, J shed 4 bases, and the junction held 4 bases outside the gene matches. CDR1 SGHDT and CDR2 YYEEEE come from the germline V gene. CDR3 length: 13 amino acids. The CDR3 here is CASRAQGADTQYF. CDR3 sequence (DNA): TGTGCCAGCAGGGCCCAGGGGGCAGATACGCAGTATTTT.

The sample holds one count of this clone. The V call is TRBV4-1, the J call TRBJ2-1; 9 positions agree with TRBD1. The J segment lost 3 bases and the V segment lost 2 bases, leaving 5 bases of the junction unmatched. Per the germline V gene, CDR1 is MGHRA and CDR2 is YSYEKL. This CDR3 is built from 16 residues. CDR3 loop: CASSQNAGQGYNEQFF. CDR3 sequence (DNA): TGCGCCAGCAGCCAAAATGCGGGACAGGGCTACAATGAGCAGTTCTTC.

This clone was counted a single time. The chain is built from TRBV6-5 and TRBJ1-4; TRBD1 might be the D (5 bases). Trimming left V 6 bases short and J 8 bases short, with 16 bases between. The V gene's germline CDR1 is MNHEY and CDR2 SVGAGI. The CDR3 length is 14 residues. As DNA, the CDR3 is TGTGCCAGCAGCCCGGGACTCCTCAGGGAAAAACTGTTTTTT. The encoded protein is CASSPGLLREKLFF.

In this sample, this clone turned up once. CDR3 DNA: TGTGCCAGCAGTTCCGAGAGGGCGAACACTGAAGCTTTCTTT. The encoded protein is CASSSERANTEAFF. The chain joins TRBV6-7 to TRBJ1-1; D ambiguous. TRBV6-7 is an open reading frame whose function is uncertain. Trimming removed 4 bases from V and 1 base from J, with 10 bases in between. The CDR3 loop spans 14 amino acids.

CDR3 nucleotides: TGTGCCAGCAGTAAGGGACGGGGCTACACCTTC. It encodes CASSKGRGYTF. The chain is built from TRBV6-5 and TRBJ1-2, with D tentatively TRBD1 (5 bases). Trimming shortened V by 5 bases and J by 8 bases, and 9 bases separated the two germline ends. The germline gives CDR1 MNHEY, CDR2 SVGAGI. This CDR3 has 11 residues.

The chain carries TRBV5-1 and TRBJ1-4; 11 bases agree with TRBD1. The CDR3 loop spans 16 amino acids. The ends lost 4 bases at V and 7 bases at J; junction bases unmatched: 9. The germline gives CDR1 SGHRS, CDR2 YFSETQ. CDR3 amino acids: CASSLGTGGVGEKLFF. The CDR3 DNA is TGCGCCAGCAGCCTCGGGACAGGGGGAGTGGGTGAAAAACTGTTTTTT.

This chain links TRBV7-6 with TRBJ1-6; the D is unclear. Trimming took off 3 bases at V and 7 bases at J, with 7 bases between the two ends. The CDR3 covers 13 residues. Germline V gene lookup returns CDR1 SGHVS and CDR2 FNYEAQ. CDR3 DNA sequence: TGTGCCAGCAGCTTTACACAGAATTCACCCCTCCACTTT. Protein product: CASSFTQNSPLHF.

The chain combines TRBV5-1 with TRBJ1-3; TRBD1 matches at 10 bases. The CDR3 spans 18 residues. Germline lookup yields CDR1 SGHRS and CDR2 YFSETQ. V lost 3 bases and J lost 3; bases outside the gene matches: 12. This CDR3 is CASSSGTGAPVFGNTIYF. The CDR3 nucleotides read TGCGCCAGCAGCTCCGGGACAGGGGCCCCGGTGTTTGGAAACACCATATATTTT.

V is TRBV14 and J is TRBJ2-1; 7 nucleotides match TRBD2. Germline values: CDR1 SGHDN, CDR2 FVKESK. Unmatched junction bases numbered 9, after V lost 0 bases and J lost 1 base. The CDR3 runs 18 residues. The CDR3 nucleotides are TGTGCCAGCAGCCAAGACCCCGGACGCGGGAGATCCTACAATGAGCAGTTCTTC. It yields the protein CASSQDPGRGRSYNEQFF. Full variable domain (rest looked up from reference TRBV14 and TRBJ2-1): EAGVTQFPSHSVIEKGQTVTLRCDPISGHDNLYWYRRVMGKEIKFLLHFVKESKQDESGMPNNRFLAERTGGTYSTLKVQPAELEDSGVYFCASSQDPGRGRSYNEQFFGPGTRLTVL.

The chain has TRBV7-9 and TRBJ1-6; 8 nucleotides align to TRBD1. This CDR3 is 18 amino acids long. In germline, CDR1 is SEHNR, CDR2 FQNEAQ (reference sequence). With V trimmed by 4 bases and J by 7 bases, 15 bases remained unmatched. As DNA, the CDR3 is TGTGCCAGCAGCTCACCGGGACAGGAATTTGTGGGGAATTCACCCCTCCACTTT. Translation: CASSSPGQEFVGNSPLHF.

The genes are TRBV19 and TRBJ2-1; 8 bases align to TRBD2. The CDR3 has 14 amino acids. Germline V lookup: CDR1 LNHDA, CDR2 SQIVND (reference sequence). V shed 3 bases and J 10 bases; nucleotides not matched to a gene: 8. This CDR3 is CASSIVGLDREQFF. In nucleotides, the CDR3 is TGTGCCAGTAGTATTGTGGGACTAGACCGGGAGCAGTTCTTC.

The CDR3: CASSAQGYEQYF. The CDR3 nucleotides are TGTGCCAGCTCTGCTCAGGGCTACGAGCAGTACTTC. The chain is built from TRBV18 and TRBJ2-7; D is possibly TRBD1 (5 bases). Germline CDR1 reads KGHSH; CDR2 reads LQKENI. This CDR3 is built from 12 residues. The V gene lost 6 bases and the J gene lost 3 bases, with 9 bases spanning the gap.